The rows below give T cell receptor beta chains drawn from one sample of a study of shared clonotypes between healthy human individuals. This table comes from immunoSEQ multiplex PCR, and its TCRdb copy is limited to in-frame clones, with some not included. Here the sample spans over 850,000 clones, 75% to 80% being singletons. Sequenced: memory CD4+ T cells from PBMCs. All receptors derive from a man in his late teens or twenties in good health. Some clones in this sample may be carry-over from other donors' samples. Each CDR3 is given with its conserved first and last residue. Each record gives: CDR3 DNA, CDR3 protein, clone size, CDR3 length, V gene, J gene, D gene. D genes are given only for firm matches. Clone size appears in some rows only: once, few, many, or a class for an expanded clone.

CDR3nt: TGTGCCAGCAGTTTACTGGAGGCTCCAGATACGCAGTATTTT
CDR3aa: CASSLLEAPDTQYF
abundance: .
len: 14
v_gene: TRBV27
j_gene: TRBJ2-3
d_gene: .

CDR3nt: TGTGCCAGCAGTGAAACGGTGCAGAGTTACTATGGCTACACCTTC
CDR3aa: CASSETVQSYYGYTF
abundance: .
len: 15
v_gene: TRBV6-1
j_gene: TRBJ1-2
d_gene: .

CDR3nt: TGCGCCAGCAGCTACACAGGGGAGGCCCAGTACTTC
CDR3aa: CASSYTGEAQYF
abundance: once
len: 12
v_gene: TRBV5-1
j_gene: TRBJ2-5
d_gene: .

CDR3nt: TGTGCCAGCAGCCCGCCCACAGGCTCTTGGGGCTACACCTTC
CDR3aa: CASSPPTGSWGYTF
abundance: few
len: 14
v_gene: TRBV7-2
j_gene: TRBJ1-2
d_gene: .

CDR3nt: TGCGCCAGCAGAATACTCCTAGTAGGACGATACAATGAGCAGTTCTTC
CDR3aa: CASRILLVGRYNEQFF
abundance: few
len: 16
v_gene: TRBV10-1
j_gene: TRBJ2-1
d_gene: .

CDR3nt: TGTGCCAGCAGCTCACAGGGGGCCGGGCCCTACGAGCAGTACTTC
CDR3aa: CASSSQGAGPYEQYF
abundance: .
len: 15
v_gene: TRBV7-2
j_gene: TRBJ2-7
d_gene: TRBD1

CDR3nt: TGTGCCACCAGCAGAGGCCAGGGGAGCTACACCTTC
CDR3aa: CATSRGQGSYTF
abundance: once
len: 12
v_gene: TRBV15
j_gene: TRBJ1-2
d_gene: .

CDR3nt: TGTGCCAGCAGTGAATCGGGAAAGGGGACAGATACGCAGTATTTT
CDR3aa: CASSESGKGTDTQYF
abundance: .
len: 15
v_gene: TRBV25-1
j_gene: TRBJ2-3
d_gene: .

CDR3nt: TGTGCCAGCTCAACGTCCCGGGACAGGGTAGGAGCTTTCTTT
CDR3aa: CASSTSRDRVGAFF
abundance: .
len: 14
v_gene: TRBV18
j_gene: TRBJ1-1
d_gene: TRBD1

CDR3nt: TGTGCCAGTAGTATAGATCGGCCCAAGGGGCTTAAAACCCAGCCCCAGCATTTT
CDR3aa: CASSIDRPKGLKTQPQHF
abundance: .
len: 18
v_gene: TRBV19
j_gene: TRBJ1-5
d_gene: .

CDR3nt: TGTGCCATCAGTGAGCCCAGACAGGGAGGGAGAGGGGCCAACGTCCTGACTTTC
CDR3aa: CAISEPRQGGRGANVLTF
abundance: once
len: 18
v_gene: TRBV10-3
j_gene: TRBJ2-6
d_gene: .

CDR3nt: TGTGCCAGCAGTTTATCGGGGAACCTGAATAACTATGGCTACACCTTC
CDR3aa: CASSLSGNLNNYGYTF
abundance: .
len: 16
v_gene: TRBV28
j_gene: TRBJ1-2
d_gene: .

CDR3nt: TGTGCCAGCTCACCAGAAGCCCTCTGGAGTGGAGCTTTCTTT
CDR3aa: CASSPEALWSGAFF
abundance: few
len: 14
v_gene: TRBV18
j_gene: TRBJ1-1
d_gene: .

CDR3nt: TGTGCCAGCAGCTTAGCGGGCACTAGCGGGAAAAACATTCAGTACTTC
CDR3aa: CASSLAGTSGKNIQYF
abundance: .
len: 16
v_gene: TRBV7-2
j_gene: TRBJ2-4
d_gene: TRBD2

CDR3nt: TGTGCCACCAGCAGGGTCGAAGAGACCCAGTACTTC
CDR3aa: CATSRVEETQYF
abundance: .
len: 12
v_gene: TRBV15
j_gene: TRBJ2-5
d_gene: .

CDR3nt: TGTGCCAGCAGCTTAGGAGGGACTCTCTCTGAAGCTTTCTTT
CDR3aa: CASSLGGTLSEAFF
abundance: .
len: 14
v_gene: TRBV7-8
j_gene: TRBJ1-1
d_gene: .

CDR3nt: TGTGCCAGCAGCTTAAGCAGGAACCAAGAGACCCAGTACTTC
CDR3aa: CASSLSRNQETQYF
abundance: .
len: 14
v_gene: TRBV7-2
j_gene: TRBJ2-5
d_gene: .

CDR3nt: TGTGCCACCCATGGGGCCGGTGGAGAGACCCAGTACTTC
CDR3aa: CATHGAGGETQYF
abundance: .
len: 13
v_gene: TRBV5-6
j_gene: TRBJ2-5
d_gene: .

CDR3nt: TGTGCCAGCAGTTCCTTAGCGGGAGGGCTTGGTGAGCAGTTCTTC
CDR3aa: CASSSLAGGLGEQFF
abundance: .
len: 15
v_gene: TRBV28
j_gene: TRBJ2-1
d_gene: TRBD2

CDR3nt: TGTGCCAGCATCGAGGCAGATCTCTCCTCTGGAAACACCATATATTTT
CDR3aa: CASIEADLSSGNTIYF
abundance: many
len: 16
v_gene: TRBV6-6
j_gene: TRBJ1-3
d_gene: .

CDR3nt: TGCGCCAGCAGCTTGGCGGATGCGACCTATCAGGAGCAGTACTTC
CDR3aa: CASSLADATYQEQYF
abundance: .
len: 15
v_gene: TRBV5-1
j_gene: TRBJ2-7
d_gene: .

CDR3nt: TGTGCCAGCAGCTTAGGGGGGACAGCGAACACCGGGGAGCTGTTTTTT
CDR3aa: CASSLGGTANTGELFF
abundance: .
len: 16
v_gene: TRBV7-3
j_gene: TRBJ2-2
d_gene: .

CDR3nt: TGCGCCAGCGGGCGGGGTAGCTATGGCTACACCTTC
CDR3aa: CASGRGSYGYTF
abundance: .
len: 12
v_gene: TRBV10-2
j_gene: TRBJ1-2
d_gene: .

CDR3nt: TGTGCCATACTTCTGATCAGGGAGAACACTGAAGCTTTCTTT
CDR3aa: CAILLIRENTEAFF
abundance: once
len: 14
v_gene: TRBV11-2
j_gene: TRBJ1-1
d_gene: .

CDR3nt: TGTGCCAGCGGCCGAGGAACCAACTACGAGCAGTACTTC
CDR3aa: CASGRGTNYEQYF
abundance: .
len: 13
v_gene: TRBV28
j_gene: TRBJ2-7
d_gene: .

CDR3nt: TGTGCCAGCTCACCTTCGGGACTAACGAACACCGGGGAGCTGTTTTTT
CDR3aa: CASSPSGLTNTGELFF
abundance: .
len: 16
v_gene: TRBV18
j_gene: TRBJ2-2
d_gene: TRBD2

CDR3nt: TGTGCCAGCTCACCACCTAGCTCGGCCCGGCAGTCTGGAAACACCATATATTTT
CDR3aa: CASSPPSSARQSGNTIYF
abundance: .
len: 18
v_gene: TRBV18
j_gene: TRBJ1-3
d_gene: .

CDR3nt: TGTGCCAGCGGACTAGCGGAGGGCTCCTACAATGAGCAGTTCTTC
CDR3aa: CASGLAEGSYNEQFF
abundance: few
len: 15
v_gene: TRBV6-1
j_gene: TRBJ2-1
d_gene: TRBD2

CDR3nt: TGTGCCAGCAGCTTAATTGGGACTAGGAATTTTCGGGAGCTGTTTTTT
CDR3aa: CASSLIGTRNFRELFF
abundance: .
len: 16
v_gene: TRBV7-3
j_gene: TRBJ2-2
d_gene: TRBD2

CDR3nt: TGTGCCAGCAGCTTTCAGAAGGATGGCTACACCTTC
CDR3aa: CASSFQKDGYTF
abundance: .
len: 12
v_gene: TRBV7-9
j_gene: TRBJ1-2
d_gene: .

CDR3nt: TGTGCCAGCAGCATGACAGGCTACGAGCAGTACTTC
CDR3aa: CASSMTGYEQYF
abundance: once
len: 12
v_gene: TRBV7-2
j_gene: TRBJ2-7
d_gene: .

CDR3nt: TGTGCCAGCAGCAGACAGGTAGCGAACACCGGGGAGCTGTTTTTT
CDR3aa: CASSRQVANTGELFF
abundance: .
len: 15
v_gene: TRBV5-6
j_gene: TRBJ2-2
d_gene: .

CDR3nt: TGTGCCAGCAGTGAAGCGACTAGGAGGGAAAGCTACGAGCAGTACTTC
CDR3aa: CASSEATRRESYEQYF
abundance: .
len: 16
v_gene: TRBV6-1
j_gene: TRBJ2-7
d_gene: .

CDR3nt: TGTGCCAGCAGCCCTCGGGACAGGGGTGCAACTAATGAAAAACTGTTTTTT
CDR3aa: CASSPRDRGATNEKLFF
abundance: .
len: 17
v_gene: TRBV9
j_gene: TRBJ1-4
d_gene: TRBD1

CDR3nt: TGTGCCAGCAGTCTCGGGACAGAGGCTGAAGCTTTCTTT
CDR3aa: CASSLGTEAEAFF
abundance: .
len: 13
v_gene: TRBV28
j_gene: TRBJ1-1
d_gene: TRBD1

CDR3nt: TGTGCCTTGCGTGTGGTCTACAATGAGCAGTTCTTC
CDR3aa: CALRVVYNEQFF
abundance: .
len: 12
v_gene: TRBV30
j_gene: TRBJ2-1
d_gene: .

CDR3nt: TGTGCCAGCAGCTTTAGTGAGACCCAGTACTTC
CDR3aa: CASSFSETQYF
abundance: few
len: 11
v_gene: TRBV7-2
j_gene: TRBJ2-5
d_gene: .

CDR3nt: TGTGCCAGCAGCCCTGCCGATCGCGGGAGGACCACAGATACGCAGTATTTT
CDR3aa: CASSPADRGRTTDTQYF
abundance: .
len: 17
v_gene: TRBV7-2
j_gene: TRBJ2-3
d_gene: TRBD2

CDR3nt: TGTGCCAGCAGCGACGGGGAGGCCAATGAGCAGTTCTTC
CDR3aa: CASSDGEANEQFF
abundance: .
len: 13
v_gene: TRBV11-3
j_gene: TRBJ2-1
d_gene: .

CDR3nt: TGTGCCAGCAGTCCCCGACGTCGAGGGCTACACGTCGACTATGGCTACACCTTC
CDR3aa: CASSPRRRGLHVDYGYTF
abundance: .
len: 18
v_gene: TRBV27
j_gene: TRBJ1-2
d_gene: .

CDR3nt: TGCGCCAGCAGCTTGGTGGTCTCAGATACGCAGTATTTT
CDR3aa: CASSLVVSDTQYF
abundance: .
len: 13
v_gene: TRBV5-1
j_gene: TRBJ2-3
d_gene: .

CDR3nt: TGTGCCAGCAGCCAACCCGGCGGGGCGGGGAGGGACAATGAGCAGTTCTTC
CDR3aa: CASSQPGGAGRDNEQFF
abundance: .
len: 17
v_gene: TRBV4-2
j_gene: TRBJ2-1
d_gene: TRBD2

CDR3nt: TGTGCCAGCAGTCCGCCGACAGGGGCACTACGCGGAAAACTGTTTTTT
CDR3aa: CASSPPTGALRGKLFF
abundance: .
len: 16
v_gene: TRBV28
j_gene: TRBJ1-4
d_gene: TRBD1

CDR3nt: TGTGCCAGCAGCAACCAGACGGGGGACCGGCCGAACACCGGGGAGCTGTTTTTT
CDR3aa: CASSNQTGDRPNTGELFF
abundance: once
len: 18
v_gene: TRBV21-1
j_gene: TRBJ2-2
d_gene: .

CDR3nt: TGTGCCAGCAGCCCGCCCCTTCGGACGAGCCTTTTGACCGGGGAGCTGTTTTTT
CDR3aa: CASSPPLRTSLLTGELFF
abundance: few
len: 18
v_gene: TRBV7-8
j_gene: TRBJ2-2
d_gene: .

CDR3nt: TGCGCCAGCAGTGACAGCTCTAACTATGGCTACACCTTC
CDR3aa: CASSDSSNYGYTF
abundance: .
len: 13
v_gene: TRBV10-1
j_gene: TRBJ1-2
d_gene: .

CDR3nt: TGTGCCAGCAGGGTAGCGGACCAGGATACGCAGTATTTT
CDR3aa: CASRVADQDTQYF
abundance: .
len: 13
v_gene: TRBV2
j_gene: TRBJ2-3
d_gene: .

CDR3nt: TGTGCCAGCAGTATCGACAGGGGAGGGCAGTTCTTC
CDR3aa: CASSIDRGGQFF
abundance: .
len: 12
v_gene: TRBV28
j_gene: TRBJ2-1
d_gene: TRBD1

CDR3nt: TGTGCCAGCTCACCAATGGGGGGATCTCGCACAGATACGCAGTATTTT
CDR3aa: CASSPMGGSRTDTQYF
abundance: .
len: 16
v_gene: TRBV18
j_gene: TRBJ2-3
d_gene: .

CDR3nt: TGTGCCAGTAGCCCCAGGATGAACACTGAAGCTTTCTTT
CDR3aa: CASSPRMNTEAFF
abundance: once
len: 13
v_gene: TRBV19
j_gene: TRBJ1-1
d_gene: .

CDR3nt: TGCAGCGTCACACAGGGGGCCGATTATGGCTACACCTTC
CDR3aa: CSVTQGADYGYTF
abundance: few
len: 13
v_gene: TRBV29-1
j_gene: TRBJ1-2
d_gene: TRBD1